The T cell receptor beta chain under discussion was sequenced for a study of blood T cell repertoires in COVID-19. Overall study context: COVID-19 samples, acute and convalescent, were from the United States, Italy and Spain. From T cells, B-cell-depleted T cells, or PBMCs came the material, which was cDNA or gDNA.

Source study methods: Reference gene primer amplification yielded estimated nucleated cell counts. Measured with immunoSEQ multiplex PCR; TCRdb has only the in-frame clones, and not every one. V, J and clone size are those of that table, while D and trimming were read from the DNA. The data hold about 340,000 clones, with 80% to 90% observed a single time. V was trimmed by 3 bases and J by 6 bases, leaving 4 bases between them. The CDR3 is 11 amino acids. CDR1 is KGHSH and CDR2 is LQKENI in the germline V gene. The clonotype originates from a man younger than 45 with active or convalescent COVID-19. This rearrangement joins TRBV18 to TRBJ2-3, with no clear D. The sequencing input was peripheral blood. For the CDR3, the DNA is TGTGCCAGCTCACCCGGGGATACGCAGTATTTT. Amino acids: CASSPGDTQYF.